These T cell receptor beta chains were read from a single sample in a study of blood T cell repertoires in COVID-19. Here immunoSEQ multiplex PCR was the method, and the copy in TCRdb shows in-frame clones only, minus some. This table has 310,000 or so clones, around 90% appearing once. The sequenced sample was PBMCs or T cells enriched from blood (not recorded which). The receptors were gathered from a woman between 18 and 30 years old with acute COVID-19. Both conserved end residues are part of each CDR3. The D gene is left open where the match is weak. A row's size may be missing; if present it is once, few, many or a size class.

v_call	j_call	clone_size	d_call	cdr3_aa	cdr3_nt
TRBV19	TRBJ2-2	.	TRBD2	CASRGLLAGVLSGELFF	TGTGCCAGTCGGGGTCTATTAGCGGGAGTTCTCTCCGGGGAGCTGTTTTTT
TRBV7-6	TRBJ1-4	.	TRBD1	CASSSDRSPNEKLFF	TGTGCCAGCAGCTCGGACAGGTCGCCTAATGAAAAACTGTTTTTT
TRBV6-5	TRBJ2-2	.	TRBD1	CASSSGTGGHTGELFF	TGTGCCAGCAGTTCCGGGACAGGGGGCCACACCGGGGAGCTGTTTTTT
TRBV6-4	TRBJ2-1	many	TRBD2	CASSGLAGEYNEQFF	TGTGCCAGCAGTGGACTAGCGGGTGAATATAATGAGCAGTTCTTC
TRBV24-1	TRBJ2-2	.	TRBD1	CATSESGGAVTGELFF	TGTGCCACCAGTGAATCAGGGGGCGCAGTTACCGGGGAGCTGTTTTTT
TRBV4-1	TRBJ2-7	.	TRBD2	CASSKLGTSGRKGWGAEQYF	TGCGCCAGCAGCAAACTCGGGACTAGCGGGAGGAAGGGATGGGGAGCCGAGCAGTACTTC
TRBV6-5	TRBJ2-1	.	.	CASTQTTIAYNEQFF	TGTGCCAGCACCCAAACAACTATCGCCTACAATGAGCAGTTCTTC
TRBV7-9	TRBJ1-2	.	.	CASSSQGPNYGYTF	TGTGCCAGCAGCTCACAGGGCCCTAACTATGGCTACACCTTC
TRBV7-2	TRBJ1-5	.	TRBD1	CASSLQGAVGSNQPQHF	TGTGCCAGCAGCTTACAGGGGGCTGTAGGAAGCAATCAGCCCCAGCATTTT
TRBV19	TRBJ2-7	.	.	CASSIRPGTYEQYF	TGTGCCAGTAGTATCCGCCCAGGGACCTACGAGCAGTACTTC
TRBV2	TRBJ2-6	.	TRBD2	CASSAGLAASGANVLTF	TGTGCCAGCAGTGCGGGACTAGCGGCCTCTGGGGCCAACGTCCTGACTTTC
TRBV5-1	TRBJ2-1	.	.	CASSVPGVGGGEQFF	TGCGCCAGCAGCGTACCGGGAGTAGGAGGAGGAGAGCAGTTCTTC
TRBV7-9	TRBJ2-7	few	.	CASSETIHEQYF	TGTGCCAGCAGCGAGACTATCCACGAGCAGTACTTC
TRBV6-4	TRBJ2-7	.	TRBD1	CASTVRGTNNYEQYF	TGTGCCAGCACCGTCAGGGGGACAAACAACTACGAGCAGTACTTC
TRBV2	TRBJ1-2	.	.	CASSDAGVGYTF	TGTGCCAGCAGTGATGCAGGGGTCGGCTACACCTTC
TRBV18	TRBJ2-1	.	.	CASSPPSGLNEQFF	TGTGCCAGCTCACCACCGTCAGGGCTCAATGAGCAGTTCTTC
TRBV4-1	TRBJ1-5	.	.	CASSPNRAQGQPQHF	TGCGCCAGCAGCCCTAACAGGGCCCAGGGTCAGCCCCAGCATTTT
TRBV2	TRBJ2-2	.	.	CASKGDGGDTGELFF	TGTGCCAGCAAAGGGGACGGCGGGGACACCGGGGAGCTGTTTTTT
TRBV6-2/TRBV6-3	TRBJ2-1	.	TRBD1	CASSYPRTGYNEQFF	TGTGCCAGCAGTTATCCCCGGACAGGGTACAATGAGCAGTTCTTC
TRBV3-1/TRBV3-2	TRBJ2-1	.	TRBD2	CASSQDQSSGSKFADEQFF	TGTGCCAGCAGCCAAGATCAAAGTAGCGGGAGTAAGTTTGCCGATGAGCAGTTCTTC
TRBV28	TRBJ1-4	.	.	CASSPLQYGRNEKLFF	TGTGCCAGCAGTCCCCTACAATATGGGAGAAATGAAAAACTGTTTTTT
TRBV5-1	TRBJ1-1	.	TRBD1	CASSWDRGTNYEAFF	TGCGCCAGCAGCTGGGACAGGGGGACGAATTATGAAGCTTTCTTT
TRBV6-5	TRBJ1-4	few	TRBD1	CASRTGSEKLFF	TGTGCCAGCCGGACAGGGAGTGAAAAACTGTTTTTT
TRBV10-2	TRBJ2-7	.	TRBD1	CASSGQGIYYEQYF	TGCGCCAGCAGTGGACAGGGAATTTACTACGAGCAGTACTTC
TRBV25-1	TRBJ2-5	.	.	CASSVGAKETQYF	TGTGCCAGCAGTGTGGGGGCGAAAGAGACCCAGTACTTC
TRBV7-9	TRBJ2-2	.	.	CASSLGYLNTGELFF	TGTGCCAGCAGCTTGGGCTACCTGAACACCGGGGAGCTGTTTTTT
TRBV19	TRBJ1-2	.	.	CASSIKTPGVNYGYTF	TGTGCCAGTAGTATTAAGACCCCCGGAGTCAACTATGGCTACACCTTC
TRBV5-1	TRBJ1-5	.	.	CASSTGTGNQPQHF	TGCGCCAGCAGCACCGGGACTGGCAATCAGCCCCAGCATTTT
TRBV10-3	TRBJ1-5	.	TRBD1	CAISGPGQGSQPQHF	TGTGCCATCAGTGGGCCGGGACAGGGGAGTCAGCCCCAGCATTTT
TRBV5-5	TRBJ1-1	.	.	CASSQSQWRETEAFF	TGTGCCAGCAGCCAGTCCCAGTGGAGGGAAACTGAAGCTTTCTTT
TRBV18	TRBJ1-1	.	TRBD1	CASSPIPSGGAYTEAFF	TGTGCCAGCTCACCAATCCCCTCAGGGGGCGCATACACTGAAGCTTTCTTT
TRBV7-2	TRBJ2-5	once	.	CASSTDTSGTGETQYF	TGTGCCAGCAGCACCGACACTAGCGGGACAGGGGAGACCCAGTACTTC
TRBV18	TRBJ1-1	.	TRBD1	CASSLADRANTEAFF	TGTGCCAGCTCGCTCGCGGACAGGGCGAACACTGAAGCTTTCTTT
TRBV2	TRBJ2-2	.	.	CASITNTGELFF	TGTGCCAGCATCACGAACACCGGGGAGCTGTTTTTT
TRBV18	TRBJ1-2	.	.	CASSPRGYYGYTF	TGTGCCAGCTCACCTCGGGGGTACTATGGCTACACCTTC
TRBV10-3	TRBJ2-7	.	TRBD1	CAISEGDRGTYEQYF	TGTGCCATCAGTGAGGGGGACAGGGGGACCTACGAGCAGTACTTC